This is a list of T cell receptor beta chains from one sample in a study of shared clonotypes between healthy human individuals. Only in-frame clones appear in the TCRdb table, and some are missing; sequencing was by immunoSEQ multiplex PCR. The sample includes a few million clones, around nine tenths of them seen just once. Sample: naive CD4+ T cells sorted from blood. These receptors all stem from a man between 18 and 35 years old in good health. Each CDR3 is given with its conserved first and last residue. D genes are given only for firm matches. Size is stated for part of the rows, as once, few or many counts, or as a class when the clone is expanded.

v_gene,d_gene,j_gene,abundance,CDR3nt,CDR3aa
TRBV25-1,-,TRBJ1-5,once,TGTGCCAGCAGTGCGGGGCAGGGTAGCAATCAGCCCCAGCATTTT,CASSAGQGSNQPQHF
TRBV18,-,TRBJ1-1,-,TGTGCCAGCTCGTCGAGACAAGGGGCATCCTGGAGGAACACTGAAGCTTTCTTT,CASSSRQGASWRNTEAFF
TRBV30,-,TRBJ1-6,-,TGTGCCTGCGGGCAACAGGCATTGAATAATTCACCCCTCCACTTT,CACGQQALNNSPLHF
TRBV6-5,-,TRBJ2-2,-,TGTGCCAGCAGTTACCGCCGATCCGGGGAGCTGTTTTTT,CASSYRRSGELFF
TRBV4-3,-,TRBJ2-7,-,TGCGCCAGCAGCCAGACGCCGTCGGACGAGCTTCTCTCCTACGAGCAGTACTTC,CASSQTPSDELLSYEQYF
TRBV2,-,TRBJ1-4,-,TGTGCCAGCAGCAGGGACGGGTTGGTAAAACTGTTTTTT,CASSRDGLVKLFF
TRBV7-9,-,TRBJ2-3,-,TGTGCCAGCAGCTCTCGGACAGCGCCGGGAGATACGCAGTATTTT,CASSSRTAPGDTQYF
TRBV28,TRBD1,TRBJ1-4,once,TGTGCCAGCGGACAGGGTAATGAAAAACTGTTTTTT,CASGQGNEKLFF
TRBV7-2,TRBD2,TRBJ2-2,-,TGTGCCAGCAGCAAGGGGACTAGCGGGCATGACGGGGAGCTGTTTTTT,CASSKGTSGHDGELFF
TRBV5-1,-,TRBJ2-2,-,TGCGCCAGCAGCTTGGGGCAGGCCAGCACCGGGGAGCTGTTTTTT,CASSLGQASTGELFF
TRBV28,-,TRBJ1-5,-,TGTGCCAGCAGTTTCTTTGGGGGCAATCAGCCCCAGCATTTT,CASSFFGGNQPQHF
TRBV29-1,-,TRBJ1-1,-,TGCAGCGTTGAGGTGGGCAGGGTTAACACTGAAGCTTTCTTT,CSVEVGRVNTEAFF
TRBV6-6,TRBD2,TRBJ2-1,-,TGTGCCAGCACCCAACTAGCGGCCAATGAGCAGTTCTTC,CASTQLAANEQFF
TRBV7-3,-,TRBJ1-2,once,TGTGCCAGCAGCCTTCGAGAGGGCTATGGCTACACCTTC,CASSLREGYGYTF
TRBV18,-,TRBJ2-1,-,TGTGCCAGCTCACCCAAGGCCGGCTCTGGCAATGAGCAGTTCTTC,CASSPKAGSGNEQFF
TRBV5-6,-,TRBJ1-2,-,TGTGCCAGCAGCTTTGGTGGGGGAGGCTATGGCTACACCTTC,CASSFGGGGYGYTF
TRBV9,TRBD1,TRBJ1-3,once,TGTGCCAGCAGCGTAGGCCCCGGGAAGGGGGCGTATGGAAACACCATATATTTT,CASSVGPGKGAYGNTIYF
TRBV28,-,TRBJ1-5,-,TGTGCCAGCAGTACGTCCCAGCCCCAGCATTTT,CASSTSQPQHF
TRBV5-1,TRBD2,TRBJ2-7,-,TGCGCCAGCAGCTCTGTAGCGGGCTACGAGCAGTACTTC,CASSSVAGYEQYF
TRBV19,TRBD1,TRBJ2-2,-,TGTGCCAGTAGTATACGGACAGGGGGCAAGGGCACCGGGGAGCTGTTTTTT,CASSIRTGGKGTGELFF
TRBV6-1,TRBD2,TRBJ2-1,-,TGTGCCAGCAGTGAAGCCGATACTAGCGGGAGTAAGTTCTTC,CASSEADTSGSKFF
TRBV30,-,TRBJ1-1,few,TGTGCCTGGATCTCAGGGTTTATGAACACTGAAGCTTTCTTT,CAWISGFMNTEAFF
TRBV7-2,TRBD2,TRBJ2-2,-,TGTGCCAGCAGCTTAATTGGCGGGAGCAGAAGCGGGGAGCTGTTTTTT,CASSLIGGSRSGELFF
TRBV27,TRBD1,TRBJ1-4,-,TGTGCCAGCAGTTTAAGGACAGGGTGGGTTGAAAAACTGTTTTTT,CASSLRTGWVEKLFF
TRBV5-3,-,TRBJ2-1,once,TGTGCCAGAAGCTTGAACAATGAGCAGTTCTTC,CARSLNNEQFF
TRBV18,TRBD2,TRBJ2-5,-,TGTGCCAGCTCACCACCGGGCGGGGGGTCAACAGAGACCCAGTACTTC,CASSPPGGGSTETQYF
TRBV10-1,-,TRBJ1-1,-,TGCGCCAGCAGTCACAGGGACTCTGAAGCTTTCTTT,CASSHRDSEAFF
TRBV5-1,-,TRBJ2-7,-,TGCGCCAGCAGGACAGGCGGTACCTACGAGCAGTACTTC,CASRTGGTYEQYF
TRBV7-7,TRBD1,TRBJ2-1,-,TGTGCTAGCAGCCAGGGGACAGGACGGTCCAATGAGCAGTTCTTC,CASSQGTGRSNEQFF
TRBV11-2,-,TRBJ2-1,-,TGTGCCAGCAGCACACAGGGTCGGAATGAGCAGTTCTTC,CASSTQGRNEQFF
TRBV6-5,-,TRBJ2-7,-,TGTGCCAGTAGCCCGGGAGCGACAGGAGACTACGAGCAGTACTTC,CASSPGATGDYEQYF
TRBV11-3,TRBD2,TRBJ2-4,-,TGTGCCAGCAGCTCGGGGACTAGCGGTTCCAAAAACATTCAGTACTTC,CASSSGTSGSKNIQYF